This T cell receptor (beta chain) was found in a study of CD8+ T cells in alopecia areata. RNA extraction was followed by reverse transcription into cDNA, which acted as the sequencing template. TCRdb keeps only in-frame clones here, not all; method: immunoSEQ multiplex PCR. Of about 110,000 clones in the sample, approximately 60% were seen once. Per the germline V gene, CDR1 is LGHNA and CDR2 is YSLEER. V dropped 0 bases and J dropped 4 bases, with 16 bases sitting between them. This CDR3 is built from 16 residues. V gene TRBV4-3 combines with J gene TRBJ2-7; D is possibly TRBD2 (5 bases). This TCR derives from a human donor in good health. Source material: CD8+ T cells sorted from blood. This chain's CDR3 is CASSQERGIDPYEQYF. Here the CDR3 DNA reads TGCGCCAGCAGCCAAGAAAGAGGGATCGACCCATACGAGCAGTACTTC.